This record looks at one TCR beta chain sequence and its context. This clone was recorded once. The specificity of this receptor is unknown. Nothing much larger sits one base from this clone, and base qualities are not available. In the prospective study, participants were about 18 to 100 years old, resided in 25 or so geographic areas of the United States, and were enrolled through a virtual design. In the prospective study, participants were assigned to cohorts based on the clinical history participants reported in a screening survey and a study questionnaire. ImmuneRACE Cohort 3 recovered participants were defined by two consecutive negative NP/OP PCR tests, healthcare professional clearance, or symptom resolution. Mobile phlebotomists in the prospective study collected whole blood, serum and a nasopharyngeal or oropharyngeal swab from every participant. Over an approximately two-month period, participants in the prospective study had the option of providing additional blood draws and questionnaires. Prospective study blood samples were shipped either frozen or at room temperature before DNA extraction.

The sample belongs to a study of blood T cell repertoires in COVID-19 (dated by TCRdb to the early 2020s). Regarding the research as a whole: Samples from collaborators originated in the United States, Italy and Spain and spanned both the acute and convalescent phases of COVID-19. The prospective study material was composed of cDNA or gDNA derived from T cells, B-cell-depleted T cells, or PBMCs. The repertoires were made available in a free public database intended to serve as a resource for research on the immune response to SARS-CoV-2. Where available, HLA class I and class II types were obtained from metadata supplied by the sample provider rather than from assay-based typing. Subjects who had been exposed to COVID-19, were actively infected with it, or had recovered from it provided the deeply sampled blood TCRbeta repertoires that made up the dataset. Samples were obtained from the ongoing ImmuneRACE study (first 160 participants) and from 950 to 1,500 subjects provided by 6 global collaborators. Sample metadata almost always included a de-identified subject ID, COVID-19 status, age in years and sex. General findings and caveats noted by the study authors: The amount of clinical and demographic metadata varied by source and participant and was provided uncurated.

TCRbeta CDR3 regions were amplified from genomic DNA using the immunoSEQ Assay, a bias-controlled multiplex PCR. The published analysis was carried out like this. Within the assay, amplification of reference gene primers was used to estimate how many nucleated cells each sample contained. To quantify the absolute abundance of each unique TCRbeta CDR3 rearrangement, sequence reads were collapsed and filtered. For each sample, productive Simpson clonality was calculated as the square root of Simpson's diversity index over productive rearrangements. This is the immuneACCESS table as TCRdb keeps it, with only in-frame sequences that have V and J called. A part of the clones is gone; compared with another copy, unresolved V genes explain less than half, and the rest is unexplained. The V and J calls and clone size come from that table; D and trimming were worked out from the DNA. Recorded for this sample are roughly 260,000 clones; 86% of them occurred a single time. The ten most abundant clones make up over 2.5% of the sample.

V and J lose 0 bases and 0 bases, and a span of 13 bases separates them. Inclusive of the bounding cysteine and phenylalanine, the CDR3 is 16 residues long. The entry retains the CDR3 DNA only, 48 bases that are in frame from base 1. The germline V gene yields SGHDT for CDR1 and YYEEEE for CDR2. This receptor was identified in a woman aged 18-29 years who had recovered from COVID-19. The material sequenced was PBMCs or T cells enriched from blood (not recorded which). This chain is built from TRBV5-6 and TRBJ2-7, and perhaps TRBD2 as D gene, on 6 matching bases. The CDR3 region has the sequence CASSLDFRGSSYEQYF. The nucleotide sequence reads TGTGCCAGCAGCTTGGATTTTCGGGGGAGCTCCTACGAGCAGTACTTC.